This entry lists 10 T cell receptor beta chains sequenced from one sample in a study of T cells in Graves' hyperthyroidism and ophthalmopathy. Amplification of TCR beta CDR3 regions used RNA as the template. HTBI primers were employed in a first-round RT-PCR of the TCR CDR3. TCRdb recomputed calls from the multiplex PCR reads with MiXCR, one row per CDR3 protein. The table has some 510,000 distinct CDR3 sequences, less than 25% seen once. The sample consisted of blood. These TCRs come from a man aged 18 to 35 with Graves' hyperthyroidism.

This clonotype was recorded at least ten times. V and J are TRBV6-2 or TRBV6-3 and TRBJ2-7; D ambiguous. V shed 5 bases and J shed 2 bases, with 19 bases lying between them. CDR1 and CDR2 from the germline V gene are MNHEY and SVGEGT. The CDR3 totals 16 residues. The CDR3 DNA is TGTGCCAGCAGTAAGGTTAAAACGCGCCAGACCTACGAGCAGTACTTC. Translation gives CASSKVKTRQTYEQYF.

The J gene is TRBJ1-1, the V gene TRBV19; D not resolved. Germline V CDR1 and CDR2: LNHDA, SQIVND (reference sequence). With 1 base removed from V and 0 bases from J, the gap between germline ends came to 9 bases. The length of the CDR3 is 15 residues. DNA for the CDR3: TGTGCCAGTAGTATAGTTCCGGGGATGAACACTGAAGCTTTCTTT. Its translation is CASSIVPGMNTEAFF.

The gene calls are TRBV11-1 and TRBJ1-1; 7 nucleotides agree with TRBD1. Germline-derived CDR1 and CDR2 are SGHAT and FQDESV (reference sequence). The CDR3 spans 14 residues. V shed 4 bases and J 6 bases; nucleotides not matched to a gene: 8. The CDR3 spells CASSSGQPPAEAFF. DNA for the CDR3: TGTGCCAGCAGCTCGGGACAGCCTCCGGCTGAAGCTTTCTTT.

The sample holds many counts of this clonotype. The rearrangement uses TRBV20-1 and TRBJ2-3, with D tentatively TRBD2 (6 bases). The CDR3 length is 12 residues. The V gene lost 6 bases and the J gene lost 5 bases, with 12 bases spanning the gap. Germline V gene sequence: CDR1 DFQATT, CDR2 SNEGSKA (reference sequence). CDR3: CSARPRGDTQYF. The DNA of the CDR3 is TGCAGTGCGCGACCGCGGGGAGATACGCAGTATTTT.

The chain combines TRBV28 with TRBJ1-1, with 11 bases aligning to TRBD1. The CDR3 is 16 amino acids. Trimming cost V 5 bases and J 1 base; bases outside gene matches: 6. CDR1 MDHEN and CDR2 SYDVKM come from the germline V gene. The CDR3 protein is CASSISGQGANTEAFF. The CDR3 nucleotides are TGTGCCAGCAGTATCTCCGGACAGGGGGCGAACACTGAAGCTTTCTTT.

This clonotype was counted at least ten times. The CDR3 DNA sequence: TGTGCTAGTGGTCTGGAGGGGGCGGAGGACACTGAAGCTTTCTTT. This gives the protein CASGLEGAEDTEAFF. The V and J genes are TRBV12-5 and TRBJ1-1; 7 nucleotides agree with TRBD1. Unmatched junction bases numbered 9, after V lost 5 bases and J lost 3 bases. The CDR3 runs to 15 residues. Per germline, CDR1 LGHNT and CDR2 FRNRAP.

This clonotype was counted at least ten times. The chain combines TRBV2 with TRBJ1-2; D unresolved. This CDR3 has 15 residues. With 5 bases removed from V and 3 bases from J, the gap between germline ends came to 16 bases. CDR1 is SNHLY and CDR2 is FYNNEI in the germline V gene. The CDR3 is CASSFTSGEDYGYTF. CDR3 nucleotides: TGTGCCAGCAGTTTTACCTCGGGCGAAGACTATGGCTACACCTTC.

V and J are TRBV6-2 or TRBV6-3 and TRBJ2-2, with TRBD2 as a possible D gene (6 bases). The CDR3 length is 13 residues. V was shortened by 5 bases and J by 6 bases, with 10 bases between the two germline ends. Germline V CDR1 and CDR2: MNHEY, SVGEGT. CDR3 bases: TGTGCCAGCAGTAGACTAGACCCCGGGGAGCTGTTTTTT. Amino acid sequence: CASSRLDPGELFF.

This clonotype was observed a handful of times. The genes are TRBV9 and TRBJ1-1, with D unclear. Germline V gives CDR1 SGDLS, CDR2 YYNGEE. With 4 bases removed from V and 1 base from J, the gap between germline ends came to 14 bases. This CDR3 contains 15 residues. CDR3 DNA: TGTGCCAGCAGCCCCCGCCTGAGCCCGAACACTGAAGCTTTCTTT. It encodes CASSPRLSPNTEAFF.

This clonotype was found a few times. The V gene is TRBV7-2, the J gene TRBJ1-2; TRBD1 matches 7 bases. Germline trimming cut 5 bases from V and 6 bases from J; bases unmatched to any gene: 9. The germline CDR1 and CDR2 sequences are SGHTA and FQGNSA. The CDR3 consists of 14 residues. The DNA of the CDR3 is TGTGCCAGCAGCCAGCAATTAGGACAGGATGGCTACACCTTC. This translates into CASSQQLGQDGYTF.